The TCR beta chain under discussion was sequenced for a study of OX40 agonist ivuxolimab in advanced cancers. Looking at the study overall: Patients in the trial were receiving intravenous ivuxolimab every 2 weeks, at doses of 0.01 to 10 mg/kg. A history of anti-PD-1, anti-PD-L1 or anti-CTLA-4 therapy was acceptable, and approximately 41% had some.

As regards this clone: The antigen remains unidentified.

Notes on the study in general: On average, CD8+ T cells showed a greater number of expanded clones than CD4+. What antigens the expanded peripheral T cells recognized was never established.

Clones were read by immunoSEQ multiplex PCR, and TCRdb kept only the in-frame ones, dropping some. This table holds tens of thousands of clones, roughly 80% found once. Germline CDR1 is KGHSH and CDR2 is LQKENI. Germline trimming cut 3 bases from V and 2 bases from J; bases unmatched to any gene: 6. This CDR3 region has 15 residues. This TCR came from an adult with an advanced solid tumor such as melanoma, head and neck, liver or kidney cancer. Source: CD4+ or CD8+ T cells sorted from blood, taken in a trial of the OX40 agonist ivuxolimab. The genes are TRBV18 and TRBJ2-5; the match to TRBD1 covers 7 bases. CDR3 residues: CASSPLGTAQETQYF. In DNA form, the CDR3 reads TGTGCCAGCTCACCGCTCGGGACAGCACAAGAGACCCAGTACTTC.